One sample yielded the 16 T cell receptor beta chains listed below, sequenced in a study of OX40 agonist ivuxolimab in advanced cancers. The protocol was immunoSEQ multiplex PCR, while the TCRdb copy is restricted to in-frame clones and leaves out a portion. The sample includes approximately 38,000 clones, about nine tenths of them seen just once. Here the sequenced sample was CD4+ or CD8+ T cells sorted from blood, taken in a trial of the OX40 agonist ivuxolimab. All receptors come from an adult with an advanced solid tumor such as melanoma, head and neck, liver or kidney cancer.

This chain links TRBV13 with TRBJ2-7; 7 bases are a match to TRBD1. J lost 6 bases, V lost 5 bases, and 16 bases had no gene match. The germline V gene has CDR1 PRHDT and CDR2 FYEKMQ (reference sequence). This CDR3 is 16 amino acids long. For the CDR3, the DNA is TGTGCCAGCAGCGGCGAGGGGGCAGGGAAGGTTAGCGAGCAGTACTTC. Residues: CASSGEGAGKVSEQYF.

V and J are TRBV28 and TRBJ2-7; 10 nucleotides match TRBD2. Germline V gene data show CDR1 as MDHEN and CDR2 as SYDVKM. J was trimmed by 5 bases and V by 7 bases; bases with no gene match: 23. This CDR3 has 19 residues. The CDR3 coding sequence is TGTGCCAGCAACACGGGGACAGACCCCGGGACTAGCGTTATCGACGAGCAGTACTTC. Translation gives CASNTGTDPGTSVIDEQYF.

The chain links TRBV6-1 to TRBJ2-7, with D perhaps given as TRBD1 or TRBD2 (5 bases each). V lost 6 bases and J lost 1, with 10 bases in between. CDR1 MNHNS and CDR2 SASEGT come from the germline V gene. The CDR3 sequence is 13 residues long. The CDR3 DNA sequence: TGTGCCAGCAGCCCGGGACCATCCTACGAGCAGTACTTC. Its protein is CASSPGPSYEQYF.

This clone was detected once. The chain is built from TRBV7-6 and TRBJ2-2; D is perhaps TRBD2 (6 bases). Trimming stripped 5 bases from V and 4 bases from J, with 17 bases between. The germline V gene has CDR1 SGHVS and CDR2 FNYEAQ. CDR3 size: 16 residues. The CDR3 spells CASSLTSPGTTGELFF. In DNA form, the CDR3 reads TGTGCCAGCAGCCTTACTAGCCCAGGCACCACCGGGGAGCTGTTTTTT.

This clone is a singleton in its sample. The chain couples TRBV13 to TRBJ2-3; D perhaps matches TRBD1 (5 bases). From germline, CDR1 is PRHDT and CDR2 FYEKMQ (reference sequence). The V end lost 5 bases, the J end lost 4 bases, and 7 bases lay between the germline ends. The CDR3 is 12 residues long. The CDR3 sequence: CASSLTADTQYF. The DNA of the CDR3 is TGTGCCAGCAGCCTGACAGCAGATACGCAGTATTTT.

J is TRBJ1-2 and V is TRBV27; TRBD1 might be the D (5 bases). V dropped 6 bases and J dropped 7 bases, with 12 bases sitting between them. CDR1 MNHEY and CDR2 SMNVEV come from the germline V gene (reference sequence). The CDR3 runs to 12 residues. The CDR3 spells CASSHGGTGYTF. The CDR3 DNA is TGTGCCAGCAGCCACGGGGGGACTGGCTACACCTTC.

The gene calls are TRBV27 and TRBJ1-4, with a tentative D call TRBD1 (6 bases). V shed 6 bases and J shed 8 bases, with 19 bases lying between them. The V gene's germline CDR1 is MNHEY and CDR2 SMNVEV (reference sequence). The CDR3 has 15 amino acids. The CDR3 DNA follows: TGTGCCAGCAGGTCCCGGACAGAACCCTACGAAAAACTGTTTTTT. It encodes CASRSRTEPYEKLFF.

The rearrangement uses TRBV13 and TRBJ2-7; 7 bases are a match to TRBD1. The germline CDR1 and CDR2 sequences are PRHDT and FYEKMQ (reference sequence). The J segment lost 6 bases and the V segment lost 0 bases, leaving 2 bases of the junction unmatched. There are 13 residues in the CDR3. The CDR3 DNA reads TGTGCCAGCAGCTTAGGGACAGGGTCCGAGCAGTACTTC. Translated, it gives CASSLGTGSEQYF.

The V gene is TRBV11-2, the J gene TRBJ1-2; a weak D match, TRBD1 (5 bases). Germline CDR1 and CDR2: SGHAT and FQNNGV. The CDR3 consists of 17 residues. V was pared by 3 bases and J by 6 bases, with 23 bases between. The CDR3 coding sequence is TGTGCCAGCAGCTTGCCCTCCGGGGGGACTGCAACTAATGGCTACACCTTC. It is translated as CASSLPSGGTATNGYTF.

This clone has just one count. The chain combines TRBV28 with TRBJ2-7; D might be TRBD1 (5 bases). The CDR3 runs 16 residues. Trimming stripped 5 bases from V and 2 bases from J, with 19 bases between. Germline CDR1 MDHEN, CDR2 SYDVKM. CDR3 amino acids: CASSPFGQTTTYEQYF. The CDR3 DNA reads TGTGCCAGCAGTCCCTTTGGACAAACTACAACCTACGAGCAGTACTTC.

The chain has TRBV29-1 and TRBJ1-1, with 9 bases fitting TRBD1. Trimming at V came to 4 bases and at J to 7 bases, leaving 4 bases not matched to a gene. CDR1 and CDR2 (germline): SQVTM, ANQGSEA. The CDR3 sequence is 12 residues long. In nucleotides, the CDR3 is TGCAGCGTTGTCGGGACAGGGATTGAAGCTTTCTTT. It encodes CSVVGTGIEAFF.

The V call is TRBV20-1, the J call TRBJ2-7, with no clear D. V lost 3 bases, J lost 4 bases, and 7 bases lay in between. CDR1 is DFQATT, CDR2 SNEGSKA, per germline (reference sequence). The CDR3 length is 11 residues. CDR3 sequence: CSASRLYEQYF. The CDR3 DNA is TGCAGTGCTAGTCGGCTGTACGAGCAGTACTTC.

The CDR3, as DNA: TGTGCCGTTGAGGGGAGAAAAGGTTACACCGGGGAGCTGTTTTTT. It encodes CAVEGRKGYTGELFF. The rearrangement uses TRBV2 and TRBJ2-2; D assignment may be TRBD1 or TRBD2 (5 bases each). The CDR3 loop spans 15 amino acids. Trimming took off 11 bases at V and 3 bases at J, with 19 bases between the two ends. Germline CDR1 reads SNHLY; CDR2 reads FYNNEI.

A word on this clone: Other DNA sequences in this specimen translate into the identical CDR3. The rearrangement joins TRBV10-3 to TRBJ1-2; tentatively, D is TRBD1 (5 bases). Trimming left V 0 bases short and J 2 bases short, with 7 bases between. This CDR3 is built from 14 residues. Germline CDR1 reads ENHRY; CDR2 reads SYGVKD. The CDR3 nucleotides are TGTGCCATCAGTGAGTCGGGGCCAAACTATGGCTACACCTTC. Its translation is CAISESGPNYGYTF.

The CDR3 here is CASSPGTGNYGYTF. DNA for the CDR3: TGTGCCAGCAGTCCGGGGACAGGCAACTATGGCTACACCTTC. The V call is TRBV27, the J call TRBJ1-2; TRBD1 aligns across 8 bases. Germline V gives CDR1 MNHEY, CDR2 SMNVEV (reference sequence). The CDR3 covers 14 residues. V was pared by 5 bases and J by 2 bases, with 4 bases of the junction left unmatched.

The V and J genes are TRBV7-9 and TRBJ2-7; the D gene is possibly TRBD1 (5 bases). V was trimmed by 5 bases and J by 4 bases, leaving 15 bases between them. Looked up from germline, CDR1 is SEHNR and CDR2 is FQNEAQ (reference sequence). The CDR3 has 14 residues. CDR3 residues: CASSPDSFRYEQYF. The DNA of the CDR3 is TGTGCCAGCAGCCCCGACAGTTTCCGATACGAGCAGTACTTC.